This entry lists 17 T cell receptor beta chains sequenced from one sample in a study of T cells after posttransplantation cyclophosphamide. This table comes from immunoSEQ multiplex PCR, and its TCRdb copy is limited to in-frame clones, with some not included. This sample has tens of thousands of clones; around 83% occur once, and the top ten carry over 2.5%. Sequenced: PBMCs. The receptor set was obtained from a man younger than 45 with a blood cancer, CMV-positive, and with a related stem cell donor.

V usage is TRBV19 and J usage is TRBJ1-5, with D hard to call. The CDR3 covers 12 residues. CDR1 is LNHDA and CDR2 is SQIVND in the germline V gene (reference sequence). V dropped 8 bases and J dropped 3 bases, with 8 bases sitting between them. CDR3 bases: TGTGCCAGTCCCCTATACAATCAGCCCCAGCATTTT. It codes for CASPLYNQPQHF.

The chain couples TRBV2 to TRBJ2-3; TRBD2 is a possible D gene (5 bases). The CDR3 is made up of 13 amino acids. Trimming left V 7 bases short and J 6 bases short, with 14 bases between. Germline V CDR1 and CDR2: SNHLY, FYNNEI. The CDR3 DNA reads TGTGCCAGCACCATGGAGGATTTGGATACGCAGTATTTT. It translates to CASTMEDLDTQYF.

There are a few counts of this clone. The rearrangement links TRBV6-1 to TRBJ2-7; TRBD1 matches 9 bases. This CDR3 is 12 amino acids long. Germline lookup yields CDR1 MNHNS and CDR2 SASEGT. The chain's CDR3 is CASSEAERDREV. DNA of the CDR3: TGTGCCAGCAGTGAAGCCGAAAGGGACAGGGAGGTC.

The chain uses TRBV18 and TRBJ2-1, with 10 bases matching TRBD2. Germline V gene lookup returns CDR1 KGHSH and CDR2 LQKENI. The CDR3 totals 17 residues. Germline trimming cut 3 bases from V and 0 bases from J; bases unmatched to any gene: 5. CDR3 sequence (DNA): TGTGCCAGCTCACCCCTCTCTAGCGGGAGCTCCTACAATGAGCAGTTCTTC. It yields the protein CASSPLSSGSSYNEQFF.

V is TRBV7-3 and J is TRBJ1-1, with 9 bases aligning to TRBD1. The germline gives CDR1 SGHTA, CDR2 FQGTGA. The J segment lost 5 bases and the V segment lost 6 bases, leaving 4 bases of the junction unmatched. The CDR3 has 13 amino acids. CDR3 sequence: CASSVQGATEAFF. CDR3 bases: TGTGCCAGCAGTGTACAGGGGGCAACTGAAGCTTTCTTT.

The rearrangement joins TRBV5-1 to TRBJ1-1, with a tentative D call TRBD1 (5 bases). Deletions cut 4 bases from V and 5 bases from J, with 18 bases between. Per germline, CDR1 SGHRS and CDR2 YFSETQ. The CDR3 has 15 residues. The DNA of the CDR3 is TGCGCCAGCAGCGACGATCCAGGGTTACGGACTGAAGCTTTCTTT. Translated: CASSDDPGLRTEAFF.

The CDR3 loop is CASSEGTTYNEQFF. CDR3 nucleotides: TGTGCCAGCAGTGAGGGGACTACATACAATGAGCAGTTCTTC. The chain combines TRBV6-5 with TRBJ2-1; 7 nucleotides agree with TRBD2. The CDR3 is 14 amino acids. Per germline, CDR1 MNHEY and CDR2 SVGAGI. Trimming cost V 5 bases and J 4 bases; bases outside gene matches: 5.

The rearrangement uses TRBV11-2 and TRBJ2-7; 7 bases fit TRBD2. V shed 4 bases and J 3 bases; nucleotides not matched to a gene: 9. The CDR3 loop spans 15 amino acids. The germline V gene has CDR1 SGHAT and CDR2 FQNNGV. The CDR3 DNA sequence: TGTGCCAGCAGCTCAACGGGAGGTCCTCTCTACGAGCAGTACTTC. The encoded protein is CASSSTGGPLYEQYF.

There are a few counts of this clone. This rearrangement joins TRBV19 to TRBJ2-1; D possibly corresponds to TRBD2 (6 bases). This CDR3 region has 15 residues. V was shortened by 4 bases and J by 7 bases, with 17 bases between the two germline ends. CDR1 is LNHDA and CDR2 is SQIVND in the germline V gene (reference sequence). The CDR3 spells CASSKITGAQNEQFF. CDR3 bases: TGTGCCAGTAGTAAAATAACGGGAGCGCAAAATGAGCAGTTCTTC.

V gene TRBV6-1 combines with J gene TRBJ2-7; TRBD2 agrees at 10 bases. The CDR3 runs to 16 residues. The germline V gene encodes CDR1 MNHNS and CDR2 SASEGT. With V trimmed by 1 base and J by 6 bases, 9 bases remained unmatched. CDR3: CASSEGSGRASGEQYF. The CDR3 DNA reads TGTGCCAGCAGTGAAGGCAGCGGGAGGGCCTCGGGCGAGCAGTACTTC.

This clone is termed medium-sized. V and J are TRBV4-2 and TRBJ2-7, with 7 bases lining up with TRBD2. From germline, CDR1 is LGHNA and CDR2 YNFKEQ. V lost 4 bases, J lost 1 base, and 13 bases stayed unmatched. The CDR3 length is 17 residues. The CDR3, as DNA: TGTGCCAGCAGCCCAGAGGGTAATAGCGGGCCTTCCTACGAGCAGTACTTC. It translates to CASSPEGNSGPSYEQYF.

This chain links TRBV9 with TRBJ2-1, with a tentative D call TRBD1 (6 bases). The CDR3 extends over 15 amino acids. Germline CDR1 and CDR2: SGDLS and YYNGEE. V was pared by 0 bases and J by 7 bases, with 14 bases between. The CDR3 here is CASSVVTGSNNEQFF. The CDR3, as DNA: TGTGCCAGCAGCGTAGTTACAGGGAGTAATAATGAGCAGTTCTTC. Drawing the rest from reference TRBV9 and TRBJ2-1, the complete variable domain is DSGVTQTPKHLITATGQRVTLRCSPRSGDLSVYWYQQSLDQGLQFLIQYYNGEERAKGNILERFSAQQFPDLHSELNLSSLELGDSALYFCASSVVTGSNNEQFFGPGTRLTVL.

This clone came up a few times. The chain joins TRBV7-8 to TRBJ2-3; D ambiguous. The ends were cut back, 5 bases at V and 3 bases at J, with 9 bases in the middle. The CDR3 extends over 13 amino acids. Germline V gene lookup returns CDR1 SGHVS and CDR2 FQNEAQ. This CDR3 reads CASSQARTDTQYF. The CDR3 bases are TGTGCCAGCAGCCAGGCACGGACAGATACGCAGTATTTT.

V is TRBV5-1 and J is TRBJ2-7; weak D call: TRBD2 (6 bases). V was pared by 4 bases and J by 3 bases, with 11 bases between. This CDR3 is built from 13 residues. Germline V gene lookup returns CDR1 SGHRS and CDR2 YFSETQ. For the CDR3, the DNA is TGCGCCAGCAGCCTTAGCGGAAACTACGAGCAGTACTTC. Translating gives CASSLSGNYEQYF.

The gene calls are TRBV28 and TRBJ1-2; a possible D gene is TRBD1 (5 bases). The CDR3 runs to 17 residues. V lost 5 bases to trimming and J lost 0 bases, with 19 bases between them. The V gene's germline CDR1 is MDHEN and CDR2 SYDVKM. CDR3 in amino acids: CASSLPGGFLSNYGYTF. CDR3 bases: TGTGCCAGCAGTCTCCCGGGGGGGTTCCTTTCTAACTATGGCTACACCTTC.

The chain carries TRBV2 and TRBJ1-2; D might be TRBD1 (5 bases). This CDR3 is 13 amino acids long. The V end was cut by 2 bases, the J end by 7 bases, with 11 bases between. Germline CDR1 and CDR2: SNHLY and FYNNEI. The CDR3 loop is CASSERGRGGYTF. In DNA form, the CDR3 reads TGTGCCAGCAGTGAACGAGGGAGGGGTGGCTACACCTTC.

DNA for the CDR3: TGTGCCAGCAGTGACGGGACTAGCGGCACAGATACGCAGTATTTT. Translation gives CASSDGTSGTDTQYF. The chain combines TRBV6-4 with TRBJ2-3; 10 nucleotides match TRBD2. The CDR3 length is 15 residues. V gave up 2 bases and J gave up 1 base; unmatched junction bases: 0. Germline V gene sequence: CDR1 MRHNA, CDR2 SNTAGT.